This TCR beta chain stems from a study of blood T cell repertoires in COVID-19. Whole-study context: Material from acute and convalescent COVID-19 was sourced from the United States, Italy and Spain. Sources were T cells, B-cell-depleted T cells, or PBMCs; the material itself was cDNA or gDNA.

This CDR3 is built from 13 residues. The trim removed 5 bases at V and 6 bases at J, leaving 3 bases unmatched. CDR1 is SGHNT and CDR2 is YENEEA in the germline V gene. As originally analysed: Nucleated cell number was recorded as an estimate derived from reference gene primer amplification. Method: immunoSEQ multiplex PCR; TCRdb's copy keeps in-frame clones and lacks some. V and J calls and clone size are as listed in that table; D and trimming were resolved from the DNA. The sample comprises around 200,000 clones, about 87% of which are singletons, and around 2.7% rests with the top ten. This chain links TRBV11-3 with TRBJ1-2; 10 nucleotides line up with TRBD1. This clonotype was obtained from a man aged 40-49 years with active or convalescent COVID-19. The sequenced sample consisted of peripheral blood. CDR3 in DNA: TGTGCCAGCAGCCGAGGGACAGGGGATGGCTACACCTTC. This translates into CASSRGTGDGYTF.